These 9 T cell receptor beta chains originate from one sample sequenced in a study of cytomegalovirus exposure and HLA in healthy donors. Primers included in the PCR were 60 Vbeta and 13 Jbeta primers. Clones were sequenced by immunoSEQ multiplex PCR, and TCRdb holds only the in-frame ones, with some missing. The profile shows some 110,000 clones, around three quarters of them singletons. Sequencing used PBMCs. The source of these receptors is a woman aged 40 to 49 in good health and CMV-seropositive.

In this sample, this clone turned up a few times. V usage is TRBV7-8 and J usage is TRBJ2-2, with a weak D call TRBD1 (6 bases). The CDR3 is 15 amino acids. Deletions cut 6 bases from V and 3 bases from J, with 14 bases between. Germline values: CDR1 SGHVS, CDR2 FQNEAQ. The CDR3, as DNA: TGTGCCAGCAGACCTGGACAGCGTTACACCGGGGAGCTGTTTTTT. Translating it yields CASRPGQRYTGELFF. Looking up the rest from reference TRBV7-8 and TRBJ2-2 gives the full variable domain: GAGVSQSPRYKVAKRGQDVALRCDPISGHVSLFWYQQALGQGPEFLTYFQNEAQLDKSGLPSDRFFAERPEGSVSTLKIQRTQQEDSAVYLCASRPGQRYTGELFFGEGSRLTVL.

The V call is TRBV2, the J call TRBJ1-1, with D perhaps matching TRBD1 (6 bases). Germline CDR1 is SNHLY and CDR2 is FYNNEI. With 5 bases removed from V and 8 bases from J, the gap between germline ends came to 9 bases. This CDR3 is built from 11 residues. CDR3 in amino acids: CASSPGQEAFF. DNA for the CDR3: TGTGCCAGCAGTCCTGGACAGGAAGCTTTCTTT.

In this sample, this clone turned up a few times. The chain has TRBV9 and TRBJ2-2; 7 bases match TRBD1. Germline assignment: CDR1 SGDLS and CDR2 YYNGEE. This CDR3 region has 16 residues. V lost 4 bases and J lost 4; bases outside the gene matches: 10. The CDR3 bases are TGTGCCAGCAGCTTCGGCATCACAGGGGCCACCGGGGAGCTGTTTTTT. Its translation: CASSFGITGATGELFF. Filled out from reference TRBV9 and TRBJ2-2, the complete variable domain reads DSGVTQTPKHLITATGQRVTLRCSPRSGDLSVYWYQQSLDQGLQFLIQYYNGEERAKGNILERFSAQQFPDLHSELNLSSLELGDSALYFCASSFGITGATGELFFGEGSRLTVL.

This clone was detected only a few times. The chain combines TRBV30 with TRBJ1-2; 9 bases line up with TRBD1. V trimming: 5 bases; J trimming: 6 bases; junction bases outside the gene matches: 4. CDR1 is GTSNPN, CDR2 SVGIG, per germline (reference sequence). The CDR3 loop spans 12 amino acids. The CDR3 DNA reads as TGTGCCTGGGGGGGACAGGGAGATGGCTACACCTTC. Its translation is CAWGGQGDGYTF.

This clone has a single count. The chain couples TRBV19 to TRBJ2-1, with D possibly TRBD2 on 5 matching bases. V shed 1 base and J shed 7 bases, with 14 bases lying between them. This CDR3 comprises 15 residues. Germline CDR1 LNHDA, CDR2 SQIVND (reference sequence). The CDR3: CASSIASGVRNEQFF. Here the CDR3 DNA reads TGTGCCAGTAGTATAGCCAGCGGCGTTAGGAATGAGCAGTTCTTC.

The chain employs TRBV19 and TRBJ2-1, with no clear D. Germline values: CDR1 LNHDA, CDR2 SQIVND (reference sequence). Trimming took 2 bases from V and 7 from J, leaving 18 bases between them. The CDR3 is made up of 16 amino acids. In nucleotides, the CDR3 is TGTGCCAGTAGTATAAGTCCCACGGGTACTCGGAATGAGCAGTTCTTC. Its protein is CASSISPTGTRNEQFF.

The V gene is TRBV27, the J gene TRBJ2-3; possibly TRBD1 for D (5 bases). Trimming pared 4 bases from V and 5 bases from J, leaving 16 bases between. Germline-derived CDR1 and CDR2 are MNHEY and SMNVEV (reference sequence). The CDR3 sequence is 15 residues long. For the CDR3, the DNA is TGTGCCAGCAGTTCACAGGAAGAGGTGGGAGATACGCAGTATTTT. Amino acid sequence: CASSSQEEVGDTQYF.

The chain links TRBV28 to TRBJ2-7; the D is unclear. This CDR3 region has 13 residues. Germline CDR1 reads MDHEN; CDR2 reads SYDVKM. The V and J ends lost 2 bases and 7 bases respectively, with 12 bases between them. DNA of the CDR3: TGTGCCAGCAGTTTAGTCCCCCGGAGTGAGCAGTACTTC. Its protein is CASSLVPRSEQYF.

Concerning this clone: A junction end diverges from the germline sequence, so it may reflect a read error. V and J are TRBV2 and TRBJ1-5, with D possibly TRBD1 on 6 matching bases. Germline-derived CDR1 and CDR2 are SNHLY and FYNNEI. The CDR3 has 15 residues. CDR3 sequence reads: CASREDRSDYQPQHF. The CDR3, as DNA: TGTGCCAGCAGGGAAGACAGGTCGGATTATCAGCCCCAGCATTTT.